This is a list of T cell receptor beta chains from one sample in a study of blood T cell repertoires in COVID-19. Sequencing used immunoSEQ multiplex PCR; TCRdb keeps in-frame clones, though not all of them. There are roughly 200,000 clones in the sample; over 80% occur only once, and 3% to 3.5% lies in the top ten. Specimen: PBMCs or T cells enriched from blood (not recorded which). These receptors were collected from a young woman who had been exposed to COVID-19. CDR3s leave out the opening cysteine and the closing phenylalanine or tryptophan.

TRBJ1-4 TRBV19 ASSGQGREKLF
TRBJ2-1 TRBV4-1 ASSFRLAGHNEQF
TRBJ1-4 TRBV2 ASSVQGVREKLF
TRBJ1-1 TRBV7-2 ASSSSGTGTAF
TRBJ1-5 TRBV19 ASTRGLGNQPQH
TRBJ1-1 TRBV7-6 ASSPRAGNTEAF
TRBJ2-1 TRBV6-5 ASAGQGGWNEQF
TRBJ1-2 TRBV7-8 ASSRGDRGSYGYT
TRBJ1-3 TRBV12-5 ASALGGDGNTIY
TRBJ1-5 TRBV6-2/TRBV6-3 ASSRDRGEGQPQH
TRBJ2-1 TRBV6-6 ASSHPPTGDNSYNEQF
TRBJ2-3 TRBV9 ASSVGGGAPTDTQY
TRBJ2-3 TRBV6-2/TRBV6-3 ASSYYGLAGAGASTDTQY
TRBJ1-1 TRBV19 ASSIFVFRGEAF
TRBJ1-1 TRBV7-9 ASSFRAGKNTEAF
TRBJ2-1 TRBV19 ASSLGTSFNEQF
TRBJ1-3 TRBV2 ASSRDRAGNTIY
TRBJ2-2 TRBV7-9 ASSLGSQGTGELF
TRBJ1-5 TRBV2 ASRNPETSLRDQPQH
TRBJ2-6 TRBV19 ATRDIFISGANVLT
TRBJ2-1 TRBV27 ASSTAGGPYNEQF
TRBJ1-2 TRBV4-1 ASSQAPGISNYGYT
TRBJ2-1 TRBV2 ASSALAGAPEQF
TRBJ2-1 TRBV14 ASSPRRLAGEEQF
TRBJ1-1 TRBV15 ATSRGAIGNTEAF
TRBJ2-1 TRBV13 ASSLLGSLYNEQF
TRBJ1-1 TRBV6-5 ASSYQNTEAF
TRBJ2-5 TRBV2 ASSPDRKETQY
TRBJ2-1 TRBV3-1/TRBV3-2 ASSQAGSEPYNEQF
TRBJ1-3 TRBV7-3 ASSDSSGNTIY